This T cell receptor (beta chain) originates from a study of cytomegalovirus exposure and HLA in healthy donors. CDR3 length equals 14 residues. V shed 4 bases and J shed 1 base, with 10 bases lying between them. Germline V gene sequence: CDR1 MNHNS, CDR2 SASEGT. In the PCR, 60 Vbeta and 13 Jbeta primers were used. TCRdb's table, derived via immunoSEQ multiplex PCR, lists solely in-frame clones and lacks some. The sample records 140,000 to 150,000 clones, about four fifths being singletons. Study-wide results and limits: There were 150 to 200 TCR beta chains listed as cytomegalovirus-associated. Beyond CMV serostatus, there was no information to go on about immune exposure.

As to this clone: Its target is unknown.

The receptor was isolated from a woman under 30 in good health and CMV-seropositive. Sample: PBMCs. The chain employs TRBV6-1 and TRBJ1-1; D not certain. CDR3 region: CASSVGRQNTEAFF. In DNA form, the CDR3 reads TGTGCCAGCAGTGTTGGCAGACAGAACACTGAAGCTTTCTTT.